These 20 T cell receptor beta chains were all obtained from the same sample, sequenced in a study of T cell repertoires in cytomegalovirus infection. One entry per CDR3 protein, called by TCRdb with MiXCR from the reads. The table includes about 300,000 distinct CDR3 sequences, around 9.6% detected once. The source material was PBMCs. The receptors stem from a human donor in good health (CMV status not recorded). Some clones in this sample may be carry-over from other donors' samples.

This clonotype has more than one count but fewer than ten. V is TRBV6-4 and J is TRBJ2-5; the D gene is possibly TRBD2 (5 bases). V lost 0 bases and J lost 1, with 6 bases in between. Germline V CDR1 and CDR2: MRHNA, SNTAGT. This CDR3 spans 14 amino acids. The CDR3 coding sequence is TGTGCCAGCAGTGACTCGAGGGCCCAAGAGACCCAGTACTTC. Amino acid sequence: CASSDSRAQETQYF.

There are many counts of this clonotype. The CDR3: CASSSSSGGRNNEQFF. CDR3 DNA sequence: TGTGCCAGCAGTTCCTCATCGGGGGGCAGGAACAATGAGCAGTTCTTC. J is TRBJ2-1 and V is TRBV28; D may be TRBD2 (7 bases). The V and J ends lost 4 bases and 5 bases respectively, with 18 bases between them. CDR3 length: 16 amino acids. The V gene's germline CDR1 is MDHEN and CDR2 SYDVKM.

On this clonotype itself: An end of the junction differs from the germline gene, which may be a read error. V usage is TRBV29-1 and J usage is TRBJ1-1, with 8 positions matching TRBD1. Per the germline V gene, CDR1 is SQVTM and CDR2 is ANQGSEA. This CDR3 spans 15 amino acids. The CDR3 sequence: CSAFRYTGGNAEAFF. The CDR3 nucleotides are TGCAGCGCCTTTAGATACACAGGGGGGAACGCTGAAGCTTTCTTT.

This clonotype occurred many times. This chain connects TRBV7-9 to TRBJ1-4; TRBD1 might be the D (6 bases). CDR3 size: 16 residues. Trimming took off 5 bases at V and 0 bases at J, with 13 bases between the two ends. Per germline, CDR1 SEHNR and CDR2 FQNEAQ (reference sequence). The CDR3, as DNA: TGTGCCAGCAGCGCCGGACAGCGAGCAACTAATGAAAAACTGTTTTTT. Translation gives CASSAGQRATNEKLFF.

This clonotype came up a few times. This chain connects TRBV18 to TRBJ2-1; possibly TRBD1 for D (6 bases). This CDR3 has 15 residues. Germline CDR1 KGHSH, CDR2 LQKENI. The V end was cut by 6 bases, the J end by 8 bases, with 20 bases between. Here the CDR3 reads CASSVTDRRWDEQFF. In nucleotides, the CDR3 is TGTGCCAGCTCGGTCACGGACAGACGCTGGGATGAGCAGTTCTTC.

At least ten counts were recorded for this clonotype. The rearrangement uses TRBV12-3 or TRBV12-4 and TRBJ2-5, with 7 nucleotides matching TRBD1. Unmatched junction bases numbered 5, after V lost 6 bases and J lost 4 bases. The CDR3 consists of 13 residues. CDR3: CASRPTGAETQYF. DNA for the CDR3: TGTGCCAGCAGGCCCACAGGGGCAGAGACCCAGTACTTC.

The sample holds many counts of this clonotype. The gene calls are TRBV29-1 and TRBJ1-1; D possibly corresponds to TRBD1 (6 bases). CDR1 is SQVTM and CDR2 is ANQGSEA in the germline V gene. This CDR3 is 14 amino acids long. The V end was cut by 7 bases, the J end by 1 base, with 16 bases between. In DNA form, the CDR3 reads TGCAGCGCCCTACAGGGACCCTCGAACACTGAAGCTTTCTTT. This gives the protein CSALQGPSNTEAFF.

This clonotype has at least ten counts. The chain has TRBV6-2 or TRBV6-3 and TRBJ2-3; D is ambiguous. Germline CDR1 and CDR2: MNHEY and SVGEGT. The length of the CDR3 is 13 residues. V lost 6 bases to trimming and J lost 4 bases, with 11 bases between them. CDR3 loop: CASSAGQPDTQYF. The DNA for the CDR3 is TGTGCCAGCAGCGCCGGGCAGCCAGATACGCAGTATTTT.

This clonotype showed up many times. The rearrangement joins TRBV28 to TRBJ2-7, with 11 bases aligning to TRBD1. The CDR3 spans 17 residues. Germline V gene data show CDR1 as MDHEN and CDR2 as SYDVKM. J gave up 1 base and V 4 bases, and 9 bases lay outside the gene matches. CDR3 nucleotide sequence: TGTGCCAGCAGTTCCCGGACAGGGGGCGCCCATTCCTACGAGCAGTACGTC. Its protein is CASSSRTGGAHSYEQYV.

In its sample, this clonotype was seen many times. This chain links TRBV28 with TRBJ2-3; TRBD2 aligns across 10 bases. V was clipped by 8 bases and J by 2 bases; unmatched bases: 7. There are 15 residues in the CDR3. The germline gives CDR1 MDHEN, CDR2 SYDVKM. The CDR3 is CASLSGGLNTDTQYF. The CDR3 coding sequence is TGTGCCAGCCTTAGCGGGGGGCTGAACACAGATACGCAGTATTTT.

The CDR3: CSAPPGYTF. The CDR3 nucleotides are TGCAGTGCACCCCCAGGCTACACCTTC. The chain has TRBV20-1 and TRBJ1-2; no clear D gene. CDR3 length: 9 amino acids. Germline V CDR1 and CDR2: DFQATT, SNEGSKA (reference sequence). V lost 6 bases to trimming and J lost 8 bases, with 7 bases between them.

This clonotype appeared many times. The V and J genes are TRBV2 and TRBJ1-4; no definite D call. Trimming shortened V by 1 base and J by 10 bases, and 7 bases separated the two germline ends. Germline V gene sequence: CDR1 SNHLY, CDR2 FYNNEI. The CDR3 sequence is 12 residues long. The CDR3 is CASSEDRVKLFF. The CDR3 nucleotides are TGTGCCAGCAGTGAAGACCGGGTAAAACTGTTTTTT.

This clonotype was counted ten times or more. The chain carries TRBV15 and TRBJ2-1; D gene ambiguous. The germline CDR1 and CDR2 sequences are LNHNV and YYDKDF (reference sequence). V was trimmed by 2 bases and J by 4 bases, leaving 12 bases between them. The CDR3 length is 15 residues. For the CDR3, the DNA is TGTGCCACCAGCAGAACGTTCGACGGTTACAATGAGCAGTTCTTC. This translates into CATSRTFDGYNEQFF.

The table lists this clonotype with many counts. The CDR3, as DNA: TGTGCCAGCAGCTTAATGCCGGGCTCTGGAAACACCATATATTTT. As protein: CASSLMPGSGNTIYF. V is TRBV7-2 and J is TRBJ1-3; no firm D call. This CDR3 is built from 15 residues. Germline V CDR1 and CDR2: SGHTA, FQGNSA. The V and J ends lost 2 bases and 0 bases respectively, with 8 bases between them.

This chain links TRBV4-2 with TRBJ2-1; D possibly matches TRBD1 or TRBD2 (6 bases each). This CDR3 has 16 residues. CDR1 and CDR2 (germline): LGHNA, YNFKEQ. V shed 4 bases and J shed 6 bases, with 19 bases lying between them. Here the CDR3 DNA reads TGTGCCAGCAGCCCTTCCCTAACCGGGGGCGGCAATGAGCAGTTCTTC. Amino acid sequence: CASSPSLTGGGNEQFF.

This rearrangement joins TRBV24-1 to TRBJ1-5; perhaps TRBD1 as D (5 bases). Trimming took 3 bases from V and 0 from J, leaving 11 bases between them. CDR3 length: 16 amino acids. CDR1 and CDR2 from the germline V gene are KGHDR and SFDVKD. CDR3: CATSDQGTGSNQPQHF. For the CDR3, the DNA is TGTGCCACCAGTGATCAGGGAACGGGTAGCAATCAGCCCCAGCATTTT.

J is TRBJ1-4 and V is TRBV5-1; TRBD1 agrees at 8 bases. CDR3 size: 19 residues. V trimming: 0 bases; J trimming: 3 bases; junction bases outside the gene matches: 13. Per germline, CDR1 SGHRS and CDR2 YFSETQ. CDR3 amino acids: CASSLDSPGGILANEKLFF. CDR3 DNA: TGCGCCAGCAGCTTGGATAGTCCAGGGGGCATTTTGGCTAATGAAAAACTGTTTTTT. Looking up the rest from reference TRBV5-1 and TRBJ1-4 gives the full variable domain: KAGVTQTPRYLIKTRGQQVTLSCSPISGHRSVSWYQQTPGQGLQFLFEYFSETQRNKGNFPGRFSGRQFSNSRSEMNVSTLELGDSALYLCASSLDSPGGILANEKLFFGSGTQLSVL.

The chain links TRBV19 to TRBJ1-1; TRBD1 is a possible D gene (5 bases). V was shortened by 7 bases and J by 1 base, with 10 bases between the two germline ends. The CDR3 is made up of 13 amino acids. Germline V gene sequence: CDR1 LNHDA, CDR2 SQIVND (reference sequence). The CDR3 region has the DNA TGTGCCAGTACCCGAGACAGGAACACTGAAGCTTTCTTT. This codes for CASTRDRNTEAFF.

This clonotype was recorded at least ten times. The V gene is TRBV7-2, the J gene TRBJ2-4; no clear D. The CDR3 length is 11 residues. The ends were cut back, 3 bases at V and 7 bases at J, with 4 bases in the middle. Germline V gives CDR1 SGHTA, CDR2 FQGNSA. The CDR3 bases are TGTGCCAGCAGCTTTGGGAACATTCAGTACTTC. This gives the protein CASSFGNIQYF.

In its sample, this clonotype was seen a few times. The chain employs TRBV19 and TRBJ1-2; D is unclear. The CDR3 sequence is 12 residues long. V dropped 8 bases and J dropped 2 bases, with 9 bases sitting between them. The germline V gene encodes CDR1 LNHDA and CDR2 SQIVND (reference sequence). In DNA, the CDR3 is TGTGCCAGTCAATGGCCAAACTATGGCTACACCTTC. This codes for CASQWPNYGYTF.